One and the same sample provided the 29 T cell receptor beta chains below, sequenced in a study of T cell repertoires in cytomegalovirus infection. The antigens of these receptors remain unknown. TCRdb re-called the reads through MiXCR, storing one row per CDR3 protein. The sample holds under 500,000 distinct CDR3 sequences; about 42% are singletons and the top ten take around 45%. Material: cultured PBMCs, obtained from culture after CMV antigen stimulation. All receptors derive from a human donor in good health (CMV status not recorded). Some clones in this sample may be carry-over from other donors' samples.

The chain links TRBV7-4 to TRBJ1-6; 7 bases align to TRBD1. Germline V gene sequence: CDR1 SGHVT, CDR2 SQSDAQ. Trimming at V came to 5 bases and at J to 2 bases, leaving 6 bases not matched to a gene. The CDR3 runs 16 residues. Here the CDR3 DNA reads TGTGCCAGCAGCATGACAGGGTCTCCCTATAATTCACCCCTCCACTTT. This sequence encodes CASSMTGSPYNSPLHF.

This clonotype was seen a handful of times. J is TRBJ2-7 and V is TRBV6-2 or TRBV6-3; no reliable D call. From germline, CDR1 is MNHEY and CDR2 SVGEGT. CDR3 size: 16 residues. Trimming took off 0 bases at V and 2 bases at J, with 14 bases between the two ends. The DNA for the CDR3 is TGTGCCAGCAGTTACTCGAAACGGAAACAGACCTACGAGCAGTACTTC. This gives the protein CASSYSKRKQTYEQYF.

The CDR3 nucleotides read TGCGCCAGCAGTCAACCGCCGGGACAGGGGGCTTTCGTAACAGATACGCAGTATTTT. This sequence encodes CASSQPPGQGAFVTDTQYF. The J gene is TRBJ2-3, the V gene TRBV23-1; 12 bases are a match to TRBD1. TRBV23-1 is placed among ORFs of uncertain function. This CDR3 comprises 19 residues. V shed 2 bases, J shed 3 bases, and the junction held 12 bases outside the gene matches.

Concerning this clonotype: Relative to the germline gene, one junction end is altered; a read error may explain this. CDR3 protein: CASSFPSEHYF. CDR3 in DNA: TGTGCCAGCAGTTTCCCGAGCGAGCACTACTTC. The V gene is TRBV12-3 or TRBV12-4, the J gene TRBJ2-7; D uncertain. The CDR3 runs 11 residues.

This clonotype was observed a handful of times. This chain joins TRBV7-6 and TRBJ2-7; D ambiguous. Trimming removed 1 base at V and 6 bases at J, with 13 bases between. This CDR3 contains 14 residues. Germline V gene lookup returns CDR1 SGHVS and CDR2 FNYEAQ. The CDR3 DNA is TGTGCCAGCAGCTTAGGATTGGATTCCAGCGAGCAGTACTTC. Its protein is CASSLGLDSSEQYF.

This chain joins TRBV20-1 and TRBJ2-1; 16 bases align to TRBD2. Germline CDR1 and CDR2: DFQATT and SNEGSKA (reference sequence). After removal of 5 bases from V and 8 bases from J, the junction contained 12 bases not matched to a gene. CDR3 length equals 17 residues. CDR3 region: CSAFPGLAGGPSDEQFF. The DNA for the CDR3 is TGCAGTGCTTTCCCGGGACTAGCGGGAGGGCCTTCAGATGAGCAGTTCTTC.

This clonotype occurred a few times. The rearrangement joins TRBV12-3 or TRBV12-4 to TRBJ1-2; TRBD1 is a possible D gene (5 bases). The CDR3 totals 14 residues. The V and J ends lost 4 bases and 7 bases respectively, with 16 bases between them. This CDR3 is CASSSPRGAGGYTF. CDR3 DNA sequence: TGTGCCAGCAGTTCCCCAAGGGGCGCGGGTGGCTACACCTTC.

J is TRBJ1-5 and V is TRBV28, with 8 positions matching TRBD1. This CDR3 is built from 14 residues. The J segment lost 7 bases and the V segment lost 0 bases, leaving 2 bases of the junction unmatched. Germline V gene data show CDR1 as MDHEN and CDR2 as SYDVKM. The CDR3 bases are TGTGCCAGCAGTTTATGGTCAGGGGGCCAGCCCCAGCATTTT. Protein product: CASSLWSGGQPQHF.

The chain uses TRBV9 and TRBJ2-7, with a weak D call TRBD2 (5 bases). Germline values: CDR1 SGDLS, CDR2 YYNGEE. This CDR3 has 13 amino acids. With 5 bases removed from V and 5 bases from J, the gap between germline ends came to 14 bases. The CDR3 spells CASSGELIDEQYF. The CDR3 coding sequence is TGTGCCAGCAGTGGGGAGTTGATCGACGAGCAGTACTTC.

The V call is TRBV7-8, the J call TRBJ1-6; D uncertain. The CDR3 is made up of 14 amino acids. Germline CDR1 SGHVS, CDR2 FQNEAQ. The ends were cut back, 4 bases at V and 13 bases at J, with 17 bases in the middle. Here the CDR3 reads CASSSRWSPKPLHF. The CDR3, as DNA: TGTGCCAGCAGCTCACGTTGGTCCCCGAAGCCCCTCCACTTT.

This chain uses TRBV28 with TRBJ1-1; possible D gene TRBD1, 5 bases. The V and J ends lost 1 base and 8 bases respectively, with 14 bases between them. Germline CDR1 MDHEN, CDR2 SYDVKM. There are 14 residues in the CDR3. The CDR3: CASSLLRRAFEAFF. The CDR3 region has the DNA TGTGCCAGCAGTTTATTACGCAGGGCCTTCGAAGCTTTCTTT.

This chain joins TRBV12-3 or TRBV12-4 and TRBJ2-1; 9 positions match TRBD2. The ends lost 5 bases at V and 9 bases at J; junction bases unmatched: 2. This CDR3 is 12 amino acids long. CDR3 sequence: CASSRLAVEQFF. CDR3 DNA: TGTGCCAGCAGTAGACTAGCGGTTGAGCAGTTCTTC.

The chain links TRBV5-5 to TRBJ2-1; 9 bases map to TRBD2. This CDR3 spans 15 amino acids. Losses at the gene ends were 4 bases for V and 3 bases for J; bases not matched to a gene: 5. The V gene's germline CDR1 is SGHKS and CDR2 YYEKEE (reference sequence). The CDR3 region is CASSQTSGNYNEQFF. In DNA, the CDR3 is TGTGCCAGCAGCCAGACTAGCGGAAACTACAATGAGCAGTTCTTC.

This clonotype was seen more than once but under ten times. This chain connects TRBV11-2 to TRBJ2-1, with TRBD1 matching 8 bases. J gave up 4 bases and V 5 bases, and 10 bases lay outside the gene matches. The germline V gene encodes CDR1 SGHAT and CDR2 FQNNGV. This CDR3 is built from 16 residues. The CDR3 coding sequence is TGTGCCAGCAGCCCCAGCCAGGGGGCTTGGTACAATGAGCAGTTCTTC. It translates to CASSPSQGAWYNEQFF.

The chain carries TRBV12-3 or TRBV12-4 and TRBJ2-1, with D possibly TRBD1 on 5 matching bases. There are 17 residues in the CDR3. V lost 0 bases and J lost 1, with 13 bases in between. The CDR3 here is CASSLAQGSFSYNEQFF. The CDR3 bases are TGTGCCAGCAGTTTAGCCCAGGGCTCCTTTTCCTACAATGAGCAGTTCTTC.

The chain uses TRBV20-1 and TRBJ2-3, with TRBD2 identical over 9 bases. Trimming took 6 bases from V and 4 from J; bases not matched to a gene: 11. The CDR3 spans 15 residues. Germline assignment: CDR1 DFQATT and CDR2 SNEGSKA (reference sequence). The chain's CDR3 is CSALNGREGPDTQYF. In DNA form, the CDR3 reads TGCAGTGCCCTGAATGGGCGGGAGGGCCCAGATACGCAGTATTTT.

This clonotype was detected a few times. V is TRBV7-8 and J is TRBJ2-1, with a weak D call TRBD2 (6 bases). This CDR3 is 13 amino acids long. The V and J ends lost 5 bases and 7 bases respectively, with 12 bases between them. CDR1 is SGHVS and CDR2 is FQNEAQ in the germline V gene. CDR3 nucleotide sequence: TGTGCCAGCAGCGGACTGGAGGGAAATGAGCAGTTCTTC. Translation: CASSGLEGNEQFF.

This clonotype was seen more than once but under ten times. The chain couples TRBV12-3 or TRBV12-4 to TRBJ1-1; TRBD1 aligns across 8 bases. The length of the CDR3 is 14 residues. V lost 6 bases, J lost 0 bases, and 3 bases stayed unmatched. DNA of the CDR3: TGTGCCAGCAGCCTGACAGGGGTGAACACTGAAGCTTTCTTT. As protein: CASSLTGVNTEAFF.

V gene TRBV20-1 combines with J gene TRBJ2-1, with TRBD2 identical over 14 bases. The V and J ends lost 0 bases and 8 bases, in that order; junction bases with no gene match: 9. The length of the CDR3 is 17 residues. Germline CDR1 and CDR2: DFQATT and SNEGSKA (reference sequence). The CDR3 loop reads CSARDAGTSGGKDEQFF. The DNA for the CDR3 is TGCAGTGCTAGAGATGCAGGGACTAGCGGGGGTAAGGATGAGCAGTTCTTC.

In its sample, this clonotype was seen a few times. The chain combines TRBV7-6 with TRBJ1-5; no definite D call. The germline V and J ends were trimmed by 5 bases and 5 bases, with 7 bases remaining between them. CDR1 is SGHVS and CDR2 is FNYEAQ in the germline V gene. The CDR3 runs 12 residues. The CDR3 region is CASSLNDQPQHF. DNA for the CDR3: TGTGCCAGCAGCCTTAATGATCAGCCCCAGCATTTT.

CDR3 bases: TGCAGCGTTGGGCTATCTAACTATGGCTACACCTTC. Amino acids: CSVGLSNYGYTF. The rearrangement uses TRBV29-1 and TRBJ1-2; D remains unclear. The length of the CDR3 is 12 residues. V lost 4 bases, J lost 0 bases, and 6 bases lay in between. Germline loops: CDR1 SQVTM, CDR2 ANQGSEA.

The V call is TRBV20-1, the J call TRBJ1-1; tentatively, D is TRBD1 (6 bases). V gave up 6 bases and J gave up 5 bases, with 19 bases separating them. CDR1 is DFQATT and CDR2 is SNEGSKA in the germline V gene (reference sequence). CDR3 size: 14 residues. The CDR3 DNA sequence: TGCAGTGCCCAGAGTACCTCAGGACAGACTGAAGCTTTCTTT. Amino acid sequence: CSAQSTSGQTEAFF.

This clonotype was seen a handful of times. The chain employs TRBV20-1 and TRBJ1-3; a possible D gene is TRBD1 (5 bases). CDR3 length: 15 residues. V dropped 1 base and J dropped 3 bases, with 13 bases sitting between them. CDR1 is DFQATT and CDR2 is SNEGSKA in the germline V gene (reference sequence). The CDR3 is CSARGIQGDGNTIYF. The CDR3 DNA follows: TGCAGTGCTAGAGGCATCCAGGGCGATGGAAACACCATATATTTT.

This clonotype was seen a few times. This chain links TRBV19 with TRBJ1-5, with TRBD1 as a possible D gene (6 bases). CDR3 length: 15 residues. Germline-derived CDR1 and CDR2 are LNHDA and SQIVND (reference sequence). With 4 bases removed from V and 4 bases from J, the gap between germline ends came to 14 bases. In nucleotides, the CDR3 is TGTGCCAGTAGTACACAACAGGGATGGAATCAGCCCCAGCATTTT. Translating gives CASSTQQGWNQPQHF.

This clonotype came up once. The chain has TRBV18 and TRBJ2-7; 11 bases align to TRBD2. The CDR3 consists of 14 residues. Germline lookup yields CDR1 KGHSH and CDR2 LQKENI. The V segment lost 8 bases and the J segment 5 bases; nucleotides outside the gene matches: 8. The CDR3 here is CASARTSGLNEQYF. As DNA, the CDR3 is TGTGCCAGCGCCCGGACTAGCGGGCTCAACGAGCAGTACTTC.

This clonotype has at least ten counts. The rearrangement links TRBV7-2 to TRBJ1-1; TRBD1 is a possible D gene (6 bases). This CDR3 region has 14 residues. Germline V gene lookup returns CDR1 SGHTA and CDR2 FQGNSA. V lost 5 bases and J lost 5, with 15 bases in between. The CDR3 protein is CASSLYNRVTEAFF. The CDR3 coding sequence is TGTGCCAGCAGCCTCTATAACAGGGTAACTGAAGCTTTCTTT.

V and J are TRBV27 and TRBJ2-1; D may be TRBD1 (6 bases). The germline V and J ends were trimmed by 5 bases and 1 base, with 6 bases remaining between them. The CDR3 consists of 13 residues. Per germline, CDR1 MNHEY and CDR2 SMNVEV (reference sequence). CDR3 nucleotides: TGTGCCAGCAGTGGACAGTCCTACAATGAGCAGTTCTTC. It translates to CASSGQSYNEQFF.

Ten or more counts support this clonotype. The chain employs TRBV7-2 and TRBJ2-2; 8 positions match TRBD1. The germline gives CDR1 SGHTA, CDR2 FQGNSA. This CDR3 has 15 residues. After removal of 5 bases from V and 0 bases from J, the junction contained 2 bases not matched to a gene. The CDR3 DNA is TGTGCCAGCAGCGCACAGGGGGCGAACACCGGGGAGCTGTTTTTT. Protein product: CASSAQGANTGELFF.

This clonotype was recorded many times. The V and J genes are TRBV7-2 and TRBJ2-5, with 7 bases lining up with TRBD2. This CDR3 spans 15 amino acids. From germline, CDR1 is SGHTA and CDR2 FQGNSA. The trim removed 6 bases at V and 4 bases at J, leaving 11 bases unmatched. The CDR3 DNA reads TGTGCCAGCAGTCCCCTCCGGGAGGCTGGAGAGACCCAGTACTTC. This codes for CASSPLREAGETQYF.